One sample yielded the 32 T cell receptor beta chains listed below, sequenced in a study of HIV-infected children after antiretroviral therapy interruption. Documented treatment: PENTA 11 planned treatment interruption arm or continuous ART arm. RNA-based 3' RACE libraries used unique molecular identifiers. Via MiXCR, TCRdb re-called the 3' RACE reads, giving one row per CDR3 protein. The sample records 5,500 to 8,000 distinct CDR3 sequences, 16% being singletons. Source: CD45RO+ CD8+ T cells from PBMCs, pooled from several time points, taken from a donor given antiretroviral therapy, either interrupted or continuous. Subset given: memory CD8+ CD45RO+ CD45RA- T cells. The source is a pool of human donors with HIV.

This clonotype occurred many times. The chain carries TRBV18 and TRBJ2-7; D not certain. Looked up from germline, CDR1 is KGHSH and CDR2 is LQKENI. V gave up 1 base and J gave up 2 bases, with 9 bases separating them. The CDR3 totals 14 residues. CDR3 sequence (DNA): TGTGCCAGCTCACCACAGTACGCGGCCTACGAGCAGTACTTC. This sequence encodes CASSPQYAAYEQYF.

This clonotype was recorded at least ten times. The genes are TRBV12-3 or TRBV12-4 and TRBJ2-7, with a possible D match to TRBD1 (5 bases). Trimming took 4 bases from V and 7 from J, leaving 20 bases between them. The CDR3 contains 15 residues. This CDR3 is CASSSGFRAVIEQYF. CDR3 nucleotide sequence: TGTGCCAGCAGTTCAGGTTTCAGGGCTGTGATTGAGCAGTACTTC.

This clonotype qualifies as medium-sized. The rearrangement links TRBV5-1 to TRBJ1-1; D possibly corresponds to TRBD1 (6 bases). CDR1 SGHRS and CDR2 YFSETQ come from the germline V gene. The V and J ends lost 4 bases and 0 bases respectively, with 10 bases between them. This CDR3 has 14 amino acids. The chain's CDR3 is CASSEYRVNTEAFF. Here the CDR3 DNA reads TGCGCCAGCAGCGAATACAGGGTGAACACTGAAGCTTTCTTT.

This clonotype ranks as medium-sized. This rearrangement joins TRBV20-1 to TRBJ1-5; 11 bases map to TRBD1. Per germline, CDR1 DFQATT and CDR2 SNEGSKA (reference sequence). V was pared by 3 bases and J by 8 bases, with 12 bases of the junction left unmatched. This CDR3 spans 16 amino acids. CDR3 DNA sequence: TGCAGTGCTAGGCCCGGACAGGGGGCCGATAGTGAGCCCCAGCATTTT. Translation gives CSARPGQGADSEPQHF.

This clonotype showed up many times. V and J are TRBV6-5 and TRBJ2-1; the D call may be TRBD1 or TRBD2 (5 bases each). There are 13 residues in the CDR3. Germline CDR1 is MNHEY and CDR2 is SVGAGI. V was cut by 6 bases and J by 7 bases, with 13 bases left in between. CDR3 protein: CASRRGLDNEQFF. In DNA, the CDR3 is TGTGCCAGCAGACGGGGCTTAGATAATGAGCAGTTCTTC.

This clonotype was seen repeatedly, ten times or more. CDR3 sequence (DNA): TGTGCCAGCAGTCGAGACCGGGAGATGGAAGAGACCCAGTACTTC. Translated: CASSRDREMEETQYF. The chain joins TRBV27 to TRBJ2-5; tentatively, D is TRBD2 (6 bases). V was trimmed by 5 bases and J by 3 bases, leaving 16 bases between them. The CDR3 is made up of 15 amino acids. In germline, CDR1 is MNHEY, CDR2 SMNVEV (reference sequence).

Only a few counts were recorded for this clonotype. DNA for the CDR3: TGTGCCAGCAGTCCCTGGACTAGCCCCCAAGAGACCCAGTACTTC. Its protein product is CASSPWTSPQETQYF. The genes are TRBV27 and TRBJ2-5; TRBD2 matches at 8 bases. V gave up 5 bases and J gave up 1 base; unmatched junction bases: 6. From germline, CDR1 is MNHEY and CDR2 SMNVEV (reference sequence). CDR3 size: 15 residues.

This chain links TRBV2 with TRBJ2-3, with 9 nucleotides matching TRBD1. The CDR3 runs 15 residues. The J segment lost 7 bases and the V segment lost 4 bases, leaving 9 bases of the junction unmatched. In germline, CDR1 is SNHLY, CDR2 FYNNEI. CDR3 coding DNA: TGTGCCAGCAGTGCCACCGGGACAGGGATGCATACGCAGTATTTT. The encoded protein is CASSATGTGMHTQYF.

This clonotype was seen ten or more times. V is TRBV2 and J is TRBJ1-1; no clear D. Germline CDR1 reads SNHLY; CDR2 reads FYNNEI. V lost 10 bases to trimming and J lost 2 bases, with 14 bases between them. The CDR3 has 13 amino acids. The CDR3 DNA reads as TGTGCCACAAGTGGGGTCCGAAACACTGAAGCTTTCTTT. It encodes CATSGVRNTEAFF.

This clonotype appeared many times. The V and J genes are TRBV20-1 and TRBJ1-1; a possible D gene is TRBD1 (5 bases). Per the germline V gene, CDR1 is DFQATT and CDR2 is SNEGSKA (reference sequence). The CDR3 is 11 residues long. Trimming shortened V by 5 bases and J by 5 bases, and 9 bases separated the two germline ends. CDR3: CSAPRGTEAFF. As DNA, the CDR3 is TGCAGTGCTCCGAGGGGAACTGAAGCTTTCTTT.

This clonotype came up many times. The V call is TRBV4-1, the J call TRBJ2-1; the match to TRBD2 covers 9 bases. The CDR3 has 15 amino acids. V lost 2 bases, J lost 6 bases, and 5 bases stayed unmatched. Germline-derived CDR1 and CDR2 are MGHRA and YSYEKL. The CDR3 DNA is TGCGCCAGCAGCCAATCCGGGCGGGAGGGCAATGAGCAGTTCTTC. Translation: CASSQSGREGNEQFF.

This clonotype was counted between two and nine times. This rearrangement joins TRBV25-1 to TRBJ2-3; 13 nucleotides align to TRBD2. The length of the CDR3 is 18 residues. CDR1 and CDR2 from the germline V gene are MGHDK and SYGVNS. With V trimmed by 6 bases and J by 1 base, 10 bases remained unmatched. CDR3: CASRATSGRLQGTDTQYF. The CDR3 DNA sequence: TGTGCCAGCAGGGCGACTAGCGGGAGGCTCCAAGGCACAGATACGCAGTATTTT.

By share, this clonotype ranks as medium-sized (0.01 to 0.1%). The chain's CDR3 is CSVWTGVTQYF. The CDR3 region has the DNA TGCAGCGTTTGGACAGGGGTTACGCAGTATTTT. The V call is TRBV29-1, the J call TRBJ2-3, with TRBD1 identical over 9 bases. The CDR3 totals 11 residues. V lost 5 bases and J lost 8; bases outside the gene matches: 2. Germline V gene data show CDR1 as SQVTM and CDR2 as ANQGSEA.

This clonotype was counted at least ten times. The V call is TRBV5-1, the J call TRBJ1-2; weak D call: TRBD1 (5 bases). CDR3 length equals 14 residues. V lost 3 bases to trimming and J lost 4 bases, with 13 bases between them. Germline-derived CDR1 and CDR2 are SGHRS and YFSETQ. CDR3 loop: CASSSGAGSYGYTF. DNA of the CDR3: TGCGCCAGCAGCTCTGGGGCGGGGAGCTATGGCTACACCTTC.

This clonotype was picked up many times. The gene calls are TRBV28 and TRBJ1-6; a weak D match, TRBD1 (5 bases). The germline V gene encodes CDR1 MDHEN and CDR2 SYDVKM. Trimming stripped 5 bases from V and 7 bases from J, with 12 bases between. This CDR3 contains 14 residues. CDR3 bases: TGTGCCAGCAGTGGGACTCGTGAGAATTCACCCCTCCACTTT. This encodes CASSGTRENSPLHF.

The CDR3 sequence: CASSFPPYEQYF. The CDR3 DNA reads TGCGCCAGCAGCTTCCCCCCTTACGAGCAGTACTTC. The genes are TRBV4-1 and TRBJ2-7; unclear D gene. The CDR3 has 12 residues. V was cut by 5 bases and J by 4 bases, with 9 bases left in between. Germline CDR1 is MGHRA and CDR2 is YSYEKL.

This clonotype has at least ten counts. The chain employs TRBV27 and TRBJ1-1; D gene uncertain. Deletions cut 8 bases from V and 4 bases from J, with 14 bases between. The CDR3 has 13 amino acids. Germline V gene lookup returns CDR1 MNHEY and CDR2 SMNVEV (reference sequence). The DNA for the CDR3 is TGTGCCAGCGTAAAATGGGATGGCACTGAAGCTTTCTTT. Amino acid sequence: CASVKWDGTEAFF.

This clonotype was recorded at least ten times. The rearrangement links TRBV18 to TRBJ1-5, with 7 bases fitting TRBD1. Germline V gene data show CDR1 as KGHSH and CDR2 as LQKENI. V shed 3 bases and J 7 bases; nucleotides not matched to a gene: 6. CDR3 size: 14 residues. Here the CDR3 reads CASSPDRDRQPQHF. CDR3 bases: TGTGCCAGCTCACCCGACAGGGATCGACAGCCCCAGCATTTT. Full variable domain (remainder filled in from reference TRBV18 and TRBJ1-5): NAGVMQNPRHLVRRRGQEARLRCSPMKGHSHVYWYRQLPEEGLKFMVYLQKENIIDESGMPKERFSAEFPKEGPSILRIQQVVRGDSAAYFCASSPDRDRQPQHFGDGTRLSIL.

Within the sample, this clonotype is medium-sized. J is TRBJ2-7 and V is TRBV5-6; possible D gene TRBD2, 6 bases. There are 12 residues in the CDR3. Germline lookup yields CDR1 SGHDT and CDR2 YYEEEE. The V end lost 4 bases, the J end lost 2 bases, and 7 bases lay between the germline ends. Here the CDR3 DNA reads TGTGCCAGCAGCCCGGGAGCCTACGAGCAGTACTTC. This translates into CASSPGAYEQYF.

This clonotype was picked up many times. The rearrangement uses TRBV3-1 and TRBJ2-7, with TRBD1 identical over 9 bases. Germline loops: CDR1 LGHDT, CDR2 YNNKEL (reference sequence). The CDR3 spans 15 residues. The ends lost 4 bases at V and 6 bases at J; junction bases unmatched: 10. The CDR3 spells CASSPRGTGSVEQYF. CDR3 sequence (DNA): TGTGCCAGCAGCCCGCGGGGGACAGGGTCTGTCGAGCAGTACTTC.

The gene calls are TRBV14 and TRBJ2-3, with TRBD2 matching over 7 bases. CDR3 size: 17 residues. The germline gives CDR1 SGHDN, CDR2 FVKESK. Trimming removed 1 base from V and 1 base from J; junction bases left unmatched: 8. CDR3 coding DNA: TGTGCCAGCAGCCAAGCCGGGGGAGGGCCGCGCACAGATACGCAGTATTTT. Protein sequence: CASSQAGGGPRTDTQYF.

This clonotype was found many times. This chain connects TRBV18 to TRBJ1-1; the match to TRBD1 covers 8 bases. V trimming: 5 bases; J trimming: 1 base; junction bases outside the gene matches: 3. The CDR3 is 14 residues long. CDR1 is KGHSH and CDR2 is LQKENI in the germline V gene. Here the CDR3 DNA reads TGTGCCAGCTCAAAAGGGACAGGGAACACTGAAGCTTTCTTT. It codes for CASSKGTGNTEAFF.

This clonotype was detected a few times. V gene TRBV5-1 combines with J gene TRBJ2-1; D gene unclear. The CDR3 totals 13 residues. CDR1 is SGHRS and CDR2 is YFSETQ in the germline V gene. V was clipped by 2 bases and J by 4 bases, with 7 bases between them. The CDR3 region is CASSLDMYNEQFF. The DNA for the CDR3 is TGCGCCAGCAGCTTAGACATGTACAATGAGCAGTTCTTC.

The V call is TRBV5-4, the J call TRBJ2-5; tentative D call: TRBD1 (6 bases). Germline CDR1 reads SGHNT; CDR2 reads YYREEE (reference sequence). The CDR3 has 17 residues. Trimming stripped 1 base from V and 1 base from J, with 17 bases between. The CDR3 DNA reads TGTGCCAGCAGCTTGCCTTTCGGAAAGGGGGTCCAAGAGACCCAGTACTTC. Protein: CASSLPFGKGVQETQYF. Based on the CDR3 plus reference TRBV5-4 and TRBJ2-5, the full variable domain is ETGVTQSPTHLIKTRGQQVTLRCSSQSGHNTVSWYQQALGQGPQFIFQYYREEENGRGNFPPRFSGLQFPNYSSELNVNALELDDSALYLCASSLPFGKGVQETQYFGPGTRLLVL.

The rearrangement joins TRBV20-1 to TRBJ2-3; D ambiguous. CDR1 is DFQATT and CDR2 is SNEGSKA in the germline V gene (reference sequence). Trimming took off 5 bases at V and 0 bases at J, with 12 bases between the two ends. The CDR3 is 14 residues long. The CDR3 nucleotides read TGCAGTGCTTCCCCTAACCCCAGCACAGATACGCAGTATTTT. Translated: CSASPNPSTDTQYF.

This clonotype was counted many times. This chain connects TRBV28 to TRBJ2-3, with D perhaps TRBD2 (6 bases). The CDR3 is made up of 14 amino acids. Germline V gives CDR1 MDHEN, CDR2 SYDVKM. Trimming removed 5 bases at V and 1 base at J, with 10 bases between. The CDR3 region is CASSPWEGTDTQYF. The CDR3 DNA reads as TGTGCCAGCAGTCCCTGGGAGGGCACAGATACGCAGTATTTT. Full variable domain (rest looked up from reference TRBV28 and TRBJ2-3): DVKVTQSSRYLVKRTGEKVFLECVQDMDHENMFWYRQDPGLGLRLIYFSYDVKMKEKGDIPEGYSVSREKKERFSLILESASTNQTSMYLCASSPWEGTDTQYFGPGTRLTVL.

By share, this clonotype counts as medium-sized. This chain uses TRBV25-1 with TRBJ2-7; TRBD1 is a possible D gene (5 bases). V dropped 4 bases and J dropped 7 bases, with 20 bases sitting between them. CDR3 length: 15 amino acids. Germline-derived CDR1 and CDR2 are MGHDK and SYGVNS. The CDR3, as DNA: TGTGCCAGCAGTGTAGGTATAGGGGCCTTGTGGGAGCAGTACTTC. Translating gives CASSVGIGALWEQYF.

In this sample, this clonotype turned up many times. The chain combines TRBV23-1 with TRBJ2-3; D gene uncertain. TRBV23-1 is placed among ORFs of uncertain function. The CDR3 has 16 residues. Deletions cut 2 bases from V and 0 bases from J, with 12 bases between. In DNA form, the CDR3 reads TGCGCCAGCAGTCAACCCCAGGTGTCTAGCACAGATACGCAGTATTTT. It translates to CASSQPQVSSTDTQYF.

To note about this clonotype: A read error is possible here, since a much larger clone lies one base away. Since the CDR3 does not end with the conserved phenylalanine or tryptophan, this likely comes from a read error. The chain joins TRBV20-1 to TRBJ1-1; 7 bases are a match to TRBD1. Germline V gene lookup returns CDR1 DFQATT and CDR2 SNEGSKA (reference sequence). There are 14 residues in the CDR3. After removal of 0 bases from V and 4 bases from J, the junction contained 5 bases not matched to a gene. The CDR3 bases are TGCAGTGCTAGAGATCAGGGGGGGAGCACTGAAGCTTTCTTG. This codes for CSARDQGGSTEAFL.

The sample holds many counts of this clonotype. The chain links TRBV19 to TRBJ1-2; D is uncertain. The germline V gene has CDR1 LNHDA and CDR2 SQIVND (reference sequence). CDR3 length: 11 residues. V lost 0 bases to trimming and J lost 5 bases, with 1 base between them. The CDR3 sequence is CASSIEYGYTF. The CDR3 DNA reads TGTGCCAGTAGTATAGAATATGGCTACACCTTC.

This clonotype has at least ten counts. The chain recombines TRBV29-1 with TRBJ2-7; D uncertain. Per the germline V gene, CDR1 is SQVTM and CDR2 is ANQGSEA. V lost 4 bases and J 4 bases, leaving 8 bases between the germline ends. This CDR3 region has 11 residues. The DNA for the CDR3 is TGCAGCGTTGGGTTAGGATACGAGCAGTACTTC. Its translation: CSVGLGYEQYF.

By sample share, this clonotype is medium-sized. The chain joins TRBV4-1 to TRBJ1-5; a possible D gene is TRBD1 (5 bases). The V and J ends lost 0 bases and 8 bases respectively, with 17 bases between them. Germline V lookup: CDR1 MGHRA, CDR2 YSYEKL. The CDR3 extends over 16 amino acids. Here the CDR3 DNA reads TGCGCCAGCAGCCAAGACCCGCAGGGCCTAGGGGAGCCCCAGCATTTT. Translated, it gives CASSQDPQGLGEPQHF.